The T cell receptor beta chain described here comes from a study of Ad26.COV2.S vaccination and SARS-CoV-2 variants. TCRdb's copy holds only in-frame clones and misses some; the assay was immunoSEQ multiplex PCR. The sample lists hundreds of thousands of clones; 89% were seen once. Documented treatment: some 19 received Ad26.COV2.S at low or high dose, single or two shots; 5 received placebo; per-sample allocation not given. Sampling was done on day 63 after the first vaccine or placebo injection. The CDR3 has 13 residues. Germline V gene sequence: CDR1 LNHDA, CDR2 SQIVND (reference sequence). Turning to this clone: A read error may account for a junction end that differs from germline.

The chain joins TRBV19 to TRBJ2-1, with 8 bases identical to TRBD2. The sequenced sample was peripheral blood, obtained in a trial of Ad26.COV2.S vaccine versus placebo. This receptor was obtained from a person between 18 and 65 years old who received the Ad26.COV2.S COVID-19 vaccine or a placebo. The CDR3 bases are TGTGCCAGTAGGGGTTTATTTAGCGGGAATTATATCTTC. Translating gives CASRGLFSGNYIF.